This TCR beta chain was documented in a study of cytomegalovirus exposure and HLA in healthy donors. The V gene lost 1 base and the J gene lost 0 bases, with 11 bases spanning the gap. Germline V gives CDR1 SGHNT, CDR2 YYREEE (reference sequence). This CDR3 has 15 residues. Primers for the PCR totalled 60 Vbeta and 13 Jbeta. TCRdb's table, derived via immunoSEQ multiplex PCR, lists solely in-frame clones and lacks some. This sample has around 150,000 clones, with roughly 77% found just once. The rearrangement joins TRBV5-4 to TRBJ2-7; D may be TRBD2 (6 bases). The sequence came from a human donor in good health. Sequenced input: PBMCs. The CDR3 DNA is TGTGCCAGCAGCTTGAGTGGGGGGAGCTCCTACGAGCAGTACTTC. Translation gives CASSLSGGSSYEQYF.